One and the same sample provided the 18 T cell receptor beta chains below, sequenced in a study of blood T cell repertoires in COVID-19. Only in-frame clones appear in the TCRdb table, and some are missing; sequencing was by immunoSEQ multiplex PCR. This table has 130,000 to 150,000 clones, more than 70% appearing once. Sample: PBMCs or T cells enriched from blood (not recorded which). The receptor source for this set is a man aged 35 to 55 with acute COVID-19.

This clone came up once. The chain uses TRBV5-5 and TRBJ1-2; TRBD1 might be the D (5 bases). Germline CDR1 reads SGHKS; CDR2 reads YYEKEE (reference sequence). The CDR3 is 13 residues long. Trimming pared 2 bases from V and 4 bases from J, leaving 9 bases between. The CDR3 sequence is CASSFGGSYGYTF. The CDR3 bases are TGTGCCAGCAGCTTCGGGGGGAGCTATGGCTACACCTTC.

The CDR3 spells CASSLYLAGAYEQYF. The CDR3 nucleotides are TGTGCCAGCAGTTTATACCTAGCGGGAGCCTACGAGCAGTACTTC. The chain links TRBV28 to TRBJ2-7; 10 nucleotides agree with TRBD2. Germline loops: CDR1 MDHEN, CDR2 SYDVKM. The V gene end was trimmed by 1 base and the J gene end by 2 bases; junction bases not matched to a gene: 2. The CDR3 runs to 15 residues. Supplemented by reference TRBV28 and TRBJ2-7, the full variable domain reads DVKVTQSSRYLVKRTGEKVFLECVQDMDHENMFWYRQDPGLGLRLIYFSYDVKMKEKGDIPEGYSVSREKKERFSLILESASTNQTSMYLCASSLYLAGAYEQYFGPGTRLTVT.

This rearrangement joins TRBV5-6 to TRBJ2-3; D unresolved. Germline V gives CDR1 SGHDT, CDR2 YYEEEE. V lost 4 bases, J lost 0 bases, and 18 bases lay in between. This CDR3 is 17 amino acids long. The CDR3 sequence is CASSLGLTGYSTDTQYF. The CDR3 DNA follows: TGTGCCAGCAGCCTAGGCCTGACTGGATATAGCACAGATACGCAGTATTTT.

The chain recombines TRBV24-1 with TRBJ1-2; weak D call: TRBD1 (6 bases). CDR1 KGHDR and CDR2 SFDVKD come from the germline V gene. Trimming left V 4 bases short and J 6 bases short, with 17 bases between. The CDR3 runs 15 residues. Written as DNA, the CDR3 is TGTGCCACCAGTGACTCAGACGGGACAAGGAATGGCTACACCTTC. Translation: CATSDSDGTRNGYTF.

This clone has just one count. This sequence joins TRBV5-4 and TRBJ2-4, with a possible D match to TRBD2 (6 bases). The CDR3 covers 17 residues. Per the germline V gene, CDR1 is SGHNT and CDR2 is YYREEE (reference sequence). The ends were cut back, 0 bases at V and 2 bases at J, with 15 bases in the middle. The CDR3 DNA follows: TGTGCCAGCAGCTTGGCCGGAGGGGCGGGGTCCAAAAACATTCAGTACTTC. Protein sequence: CASSLAGGAGSKNIQYF.

This clone was seen only once. The V call is TRBV9, the J call TRBJ1-2; D is undetermined. Germline CDR1 and CDR2: SGDLS and YYNGEE. The ends were cut back, 0 bases at V and 2 bases at J, with 11 bases in the middle. The CDR3 has 15 residues. As DNA, the CDR3 is TGTGCCAGCAGCGTAGATCCGGGATTCAACTATGGCTACACCTTC. It yields the protein CASSVDPGFNYGYTF.

The chain employs TRBV20-1 and TRBJ1-2; 8 nucleotides align to TRBD1. The J segment lost 13 bases and the V segment lost 2 bases, leaving 6 bases of the junction unmatched. Germline CDR1 is DFQATT and CDR2 is SNEGSKA (reference sequence). The CDR3 consists of 11 residues. For the CDR3, the DNA is TGCAGTGCTAGACAAGGACAGGGTTCCACCTTC. It encodes CSARQGQGSTF.

The chain has TRBV19 and TRBJ1-2; D not certain. Germline V lookup: CDR1 LNHDA, CDR2 SQIVND (reference sequence). The V end was cut by 7 bases, the J end by 4 bases, with 10 bases between. CDR3 length: 12 amino acids. The CDR3 here is CASTRGSYGYTF. The DNA of the CDR3 is TGTGCCAGTACGCGGGGATCCTATGGCTACACCTTC.

This chain uses TRBV19 with TRBJ2-1; weak D call: TRBD2 (6 bases). The CDR3 consists of 13 residues. Germline loops: CDR1 LNHDA, CDR2 SQIVND (reference sequence). V was shortened by 8 bases and J by 5 bases, with 13 bases between the two germline ends. CDR3 nucleotides: TGTGCCAGTGCGGGGTTCTTGAACAATGAGCAGTTCTTC. Translated: CASAGFLNNEQFF.

Details on this clone: The same CDR3 is also encoded by other DNA sequences in this sample. The rearrangement joins TRBV7-9 to TRBJ2-7; no clear D gene. The V gene lost 5 bases and the J gene lost 3 bases, with 8 bases spanning the gap. The germline V gene encodes CDR1 SEHNR and CDR2 FQNEAQ (reference sequence). The CDR3 sequence is 12 residues long. The chain's CDR3 is CASSLDNYEQYF. As DNA, the CDR3 is TGTGCCAGCAGCCTCGACAACTACGAGCAGTACTTC. Full variable domain (missing parts from reference TRBV7-9 and TRBJ2-7): DTGVSQNPRHKITKRGQNVTFRCDPISEHNRLYWYRQTLGQGPEFLTYFQNEAQLEKSRLLSDRFSAERPKGSFSTLEIQRTEQGDSAMYLCASSLDNYEQYFGPGTRLTVT.

J is TRBJ1-6 and V is TRBV7-8; D is possibly TRBD1 (5 bases). CDR3 length: 15 amino acids. In germline, CDR1 is SGHVS, CDR2 FQNEAQ. V was trimmed by 5 bases and J by 7 bases, leaving 15 bases between them. CDR3 sequence: CASSPRGQGNSPLHF. Written as DNA, the CDR3 is TGTGCCAGCAGCCCCCGAGGACAAGGAAATTCACCCCTCCACTTT.

V and J are TRBV27 and TRBJ2-1; D not resolved. The germline V gene has CDR1 MNHEY and CDR2 SMNVEV (reference sequence). This CDR3 is 13 amino acids long. Trimming removed 5 bases from V and 7 bases from J, with 12 bases in between. The CDR3 nucleotides are TGTGCCAGCAGTCTTAGAGTCGGGAATGAGCAGTTCTTC. Its translation: CASSLRVGNEQFF.

The rearrangement uses TRBV27 and TRBJ2-3; TRBD2 matches at 9 bases. Germline assignment: CDR1 MNHEY and CDR2 SMNVEV (reference sequence). The trim removed 8 bases at V and 1 base at J, leaving 7 bases unmatched. This CDR3 contains 15 residues. CDR3: CASLRLAGGTDTQYF. The CDR3 DNA follows: TGTGCCAGCCTCCGGTTAGCGGGGGGCACAGATACGCAGTATTTT.

This chain links TRBV7-2 with TRBJ2-3; tentatively, D is TRBD2 (5 bases). CDR3 length: 14 amino acids. CDR1 and CDR2 from the germline V gene are SGHTA and FQGNSA. Between the trimmed V and J ends, which lost 4 bases and 6 bases, there was a span of 14 bases. The CDR3 region has the DNA TGTGCCAGCAGCTCCCCCCCGGGGATGGATACGCAGTATTTT. As protein: CASSSPPGMDTQYF.

The J gene is TRBJ1-2, the V gene TRBV29-1; 7 bases are shared with TRBD1. The germline CDR1 and CDR2 sequences are SQVTM and ANQGSEA. The CDR3 covers 12 residues. The V gene end was trimmed by 4 bases and the J gene end by 3 bases; junction bases not matched to a gene: 2. The CDR3 here is CSVVTGDYGYTF. DNA of the CDR3: TGCAGCGTTGTAACAGGGGACTATGGCTACACCTTC.

In this sample, this clone turned up a few times. The gene calls are TRBV27 and TRBJ2-5; 9 nucleotides align to TRBD1. Germline CDR1 is MNHEY and CDR2 is SMNVEV (reference sequence). The CDR3 loop spans 15 amino acids. The trim removed 7 bases at V and 4 bases at J, leaving 10 bases unmatched. The CDR3 sequence: CASTGVDRGRETQYF. CDR3 in DNA: TGTGCCAGCACTGGCGTGGACAGGGGTAGAGAGACCCAGTACTTC.

The chain couples TRBV24-1 to TRBJ2-1, with 7 bases lining up with TRBD1. Looked up from germline, CDR1 is KGHDR and CDR2 is SFDVKD. This CDR3 contains 15 residues. V gave up 4 bases and J gave up 0 bases; unmatched junction bases: 2. Written as DNA, the CDR3 is TGTGCCACCAGTGAGTGGACAGGCTCCTACAATGAGCAGTTCTTC. Protein product: CATSEWTGSYNEQFF.

This clone was observed a few times. The rearrangement links TRBV10-1 to TRBJ2-1, with 12 bases matching TRBD2. CDR1 and CDR2 (germline): WNHNN, SYGVQD (reference sequence). The CDR3 contains 17 residues. The J segment lost 5 bases and the V segment lost 2 bases, leaving 7 bases of the junction unmatched. CDR3 region: CASSERPSGGANNEQFF. The CDR3 DNA reads TGCGCCAGCAGTGAGAGGCCTAGCGGGGGGGCGAACAATGAGCAGTTCTTC.